The clone carrying this T cell receptor (beta chain) was counted many times. Its antigen remains unidentified. These data belong to a study of response to subunit inactivated influenza vaccine. General observations from the study: The authors proposed limited new T cell recruitment per seasonal influenza vaccination.

CDR3 length: 14 residues. The germline CDR1 and CDR2 sequences are SGHDN and FVKESK. Trimming left V 5 bases short and J 2 bases short, with 11 bases between. MiXCR, applied by TCRdb to the RT-PCR reads, yields one record per CDR3 protein. The data show 150,000 to 200,000 distinct CDR3 sequences, with roughly 8.7% seen just once and 11% held by the top ten. Sequencing used non-naive T cells sorted from PBMCs, obtained on the day of vaccination. The chain employs TRBV14 and TRBJ2-3, with D possibly TRBD1 on 5 matching bases. The clonotype was recovered from a man between 45 and 60 years old who received an inactivated influenza vaccine. The CDR3 nucleotides are TGTGCCAGCAGCGACAGTGCGCACACAGATACGCAGTATTTT. It specifies CASSDSAHTDTQYF.